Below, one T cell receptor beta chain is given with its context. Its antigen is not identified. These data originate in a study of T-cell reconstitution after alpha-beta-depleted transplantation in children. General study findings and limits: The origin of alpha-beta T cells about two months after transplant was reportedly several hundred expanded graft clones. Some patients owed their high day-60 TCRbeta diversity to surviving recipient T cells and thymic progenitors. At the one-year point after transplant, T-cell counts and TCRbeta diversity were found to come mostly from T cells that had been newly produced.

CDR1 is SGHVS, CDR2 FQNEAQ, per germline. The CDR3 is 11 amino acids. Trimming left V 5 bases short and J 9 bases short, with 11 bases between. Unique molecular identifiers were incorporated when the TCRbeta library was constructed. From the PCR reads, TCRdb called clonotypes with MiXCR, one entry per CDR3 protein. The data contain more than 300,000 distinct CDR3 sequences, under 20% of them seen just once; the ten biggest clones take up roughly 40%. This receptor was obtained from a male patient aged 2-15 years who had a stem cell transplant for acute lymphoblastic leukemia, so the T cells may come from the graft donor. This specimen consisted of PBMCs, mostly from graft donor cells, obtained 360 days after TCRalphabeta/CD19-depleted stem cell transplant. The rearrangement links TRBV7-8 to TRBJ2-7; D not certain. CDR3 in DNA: TGTGCCAGCAGCAACCGAATGGGGCAGTACTTC. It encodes CASSNRMGQYF.